This T cell receptor beta chain originates from a study of blood T cell repertoires in COVID-19. Across the whole study: Spain, Italy and the United States supplied samples that represented acute and convalescent COVID-19. Sources were T cells, B-cell-depleted T cells, or PBMCs; the material itself was cDNA or gDNA.

Authors' methods: Reference gene primer amplification gave estimated nucleated cell counts. Only in-frame clones appear in the TCRdb table, and some are missing; sequencing was by immunoSEQ multiplex PCR. That table is the source of V, J and clone size, and D and trimming were worked out from the DNA. The data show about 35,000 clones, with roughly three quarters seen just once and about a sixth held by the top ten. This CDR3 is built from 14 residues. Germline CDR1 and CDR2: MDHEN and SYDVKM. V lost 6 bases and J 3 bases, leaving 11 bases between the germline ends. Material: peripheral blood. This receptor was identified in a human donor in a cohort sampled during active COVID-19. This sequence joins TRBV28 and TRBJ1-4; D possibly corresponds to TRBD1 (6 bases). CDR3 DNA: TGTGCCAGCAGGCTGACAGGCGCTAATGAAAAACTGTTTTTT. Its translation: CASRLTGANEKLFF.